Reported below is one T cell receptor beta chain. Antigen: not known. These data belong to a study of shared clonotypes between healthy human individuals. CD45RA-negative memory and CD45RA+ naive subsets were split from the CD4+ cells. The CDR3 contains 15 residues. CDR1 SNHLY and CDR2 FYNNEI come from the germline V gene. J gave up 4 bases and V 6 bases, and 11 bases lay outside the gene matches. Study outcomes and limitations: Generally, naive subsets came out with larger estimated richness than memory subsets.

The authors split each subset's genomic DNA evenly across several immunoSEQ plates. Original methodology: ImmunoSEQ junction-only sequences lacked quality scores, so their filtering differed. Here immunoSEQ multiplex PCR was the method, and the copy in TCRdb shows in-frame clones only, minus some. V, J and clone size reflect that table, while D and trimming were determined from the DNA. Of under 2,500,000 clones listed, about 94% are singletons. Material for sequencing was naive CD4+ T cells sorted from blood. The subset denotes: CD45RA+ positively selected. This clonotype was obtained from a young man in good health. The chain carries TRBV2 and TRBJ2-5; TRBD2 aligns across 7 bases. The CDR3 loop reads CASRSQTSRVETQYF. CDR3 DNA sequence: TGTGCCAGCAGGTCACAGACTAGCAGAGTAGAGACCCAGTACTTC.